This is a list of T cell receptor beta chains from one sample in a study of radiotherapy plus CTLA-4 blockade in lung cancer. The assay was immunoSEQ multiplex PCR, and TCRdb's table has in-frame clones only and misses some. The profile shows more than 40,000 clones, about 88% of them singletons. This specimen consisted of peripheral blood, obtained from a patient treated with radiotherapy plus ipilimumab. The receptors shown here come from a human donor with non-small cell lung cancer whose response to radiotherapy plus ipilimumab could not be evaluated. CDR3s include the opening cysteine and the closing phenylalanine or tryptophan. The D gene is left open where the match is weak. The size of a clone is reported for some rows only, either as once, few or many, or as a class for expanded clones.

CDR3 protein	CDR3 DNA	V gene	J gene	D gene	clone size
CASSPPLRVNTGELFF	TGTGCCAGCAGCCCCCCGCTCAGGGTTAACACCGGGGAGCTGTTTTTT	TRBV28	TRBJ2-2	.	.
CASSRQTTRISGNTIYF	TGCGCCAGCAGCCGTCAAACTACAAGGATCTCTGGAAACACCATATATTTT	TRBV4-1	TRBJ1-3	.	.
CATKTAQNTEAFF	TGTGCCACCAAGACAGCCCAGAACACTGAAGCTTTCTTT	TRBV19	TRBJ1-1	.	few
CASSLGRGVYGYTF	TGTGCCAGCAGCTTAGGGCGGGGGGTCTATGGCTACACCTTC	TRBV7-2	TRBJ1-2	.	.
CASSPRGGGNEKLFF	TGTGCCAGCAGCCCCCGGGGCGGGGGTAATGAAAAACTGTTTTTT	TRBV7-2	TRBJ1-4	.	.
CASSLRGSGEASTDTQYF	TGTGCCAGCAGCTTACGCGGTAGCGGGGAAGCTAGCACAGATACGCAGTATTTT	TRBV7-2	TRBJ2-3	TRBD2	.
CAISESDSYEQYF	TGTGCCATCAGTGAGTCGGACAGCTACGAGCAGTACTTC	TRBV10-3	TRBJ2-7	.	once
CASSLVLGGTDTQYF	TGTGCCAGCAGCTTAGTTTTGGGGGGGACAGATACGCAGTATTTT	TRBV7-2	TRBJ2-3	TRBD2	.
CASSPRQGGNTEAFF	TGTGCCAGCAGTCCAAGACAGGGGGGGAACACTGAAGCTTTCTTT	TRBV6-6	TRBJ1-1	TRBD1	.
CSVGAGVDYGYTF	TGCAGCGTTGGGGCGGGAGTCGACTATGGCTACACCTTC	TRBV29-1	TRBJ1-2	.	.
CASSERIGQGEAFF	TGTGCCAGCAGTGAACGAATTGGACAGGGGGAAGCTTTCTTT	TRBV25-1	TRBJ1-1	TRBD1	few
CASSARPGGALTPEAFF	TGTGCCAGCAGCGCCCGGCCAGGGGGCGCCTTAACGCCTGAAGCTTTCTTT	TRBV7-2	TRBJ1-1	TRBD1	.
CVSSVNSGVNTGELFF	TGCGTCAGCAGCGTGAATAGCGGAGTGAACACCGGGGAGCTGTTTTTT	TRBV5-1	TRBJ2-2	.	.
CSVGAVNTEAFF	TGCAGCGTTGGTGCGGTGAACACTGAAGCTTTCTTT	TRBV29-1	TRBJ1-1	.	.
CASSSTSGGFSYNEQFF	TGTGCCAGCAGCTCGACTAGCGGGGGTTTCTCCTACAATGAGCAGTTCTTC	TRBV7-9	TRBJ2-1	TRBD2	.
CASSPRDRGAYTQYF	TGTGCCAGCAGCCCCCGGGACAGGGGCGCATATACGCAGTATTTT	TRBV14	TRBJ2-3	TRBD1	.
CASSQFPQGCGELFF	TGCGCCAGCAGTCAATTCCCGCAGGGGTGCGGGGAGCTGTTTTTT	TRBV23-1	TRBJ2-2	.	few
CASSLGGTSSDGDTQYF	TGCGCCAGCAGCTTGGGGGGGACTAGCTCCGACGGGGATACGCAGTATTTT	TRBV5-1	TRBJ2-3	TRBD2	.
CASSLRTSGDTQYF	TGTGCCAGCAGTCTACGGACTAGCGGAGATACGCAGTATTTT	TRBV6-5	TRBJ2-3	TRBD2	.
CASSFADRATEAFF	TGTGCCAGCAGCTTTGCCGACAGGGCCACTGAAGCTTTCTTT	TRBV5-5	TRBJ1-1	TRBD1	.
CASSSQGGGALTEAFF	TGTGCCAGCAGCTCCCAGGGGGGCGGAGCCCTCACTGAAGCTTTCTTT	TRBV7-2	TRBJ1-1	TRBD1	.
CATSSGGGLAATYNEQFF	TGTGCCACCAGCAGTGGGGGGGGACTAGCGGCAACCTACAATGAGCAGTTCTTC	TRBV15	TRBJ2-1	TRBD2	.
CASSLPLTGNTIYF	TGTGCCAGCAGCTTGCCCTTAACTGGAAACACCATATATTTT	TRBV5-5	TRBJ1-3	.	once
CASSLGLSNQPQHF	TGTGCCAGCAGCTTGGGGCTTAGCAATCAGCCCCAGCATTTT	TRBV5-6	TRBJ1-5	.	few
CASSDDRFNYGYTF	TGTGCCAGCAGTGATGACAGGTTTAACTATGGCTACACCTTC	TRBV2	TRBJ1-2	.	.
CSLMISTSGRARSYNEQFF	TGCAGCCTTATGATTTCGACTAGCGGGAGGGCCAGGTCCTACAATGAGCAGTTCTTC	TRBV29-1	TRBJ2-1	TRBD2	.
CASSLSMTGRHEQYF	TGTGCCAGCAGCTTAAGTATGACAGGGCGCCACGAGCAGTACTTC	TRBV5-4	TRBJ2-7	TRBD1	.
CASSVVAGTAGELFF	TGTGCCAGCAGCGTAGTTGCGGGAACGGCCGGGGAGCTGTTTTTT	TRBV9	TRBJ2-2	.	.
CASSSTGGSSYNSPLHF	TGTGCCAGCAGCTCTACAGGGGGAAGCTCCTATAATTCACCCCTCCACTTT	TRBV7-8	TRBJ1-6	TRBD1	.
CASSHPGREKLFF	TGTGCCAGCAGTCATCCCGGGAGAGAAAAACTGTTTTTT	TRBV28	TRBJ1-4	.	.
CASSQDPQGAYEQYF	TGCGCCAGCAGCCAAGATCCCCAGGGGGCCTACGAGCAGTACTTC	TRBV4-3	TRBJ2-7	TRBD1	.
CASSLVGGNEQFF	TGTGCCAGCAGCTTGGTGGGGGGCAATGAGCAGTTCTTC	TRBV5-4	TRBJ2-1	.	once